A selection of T cell receptor beta chains follows, all from one sample in a study of CD8 T cells in ankylosing spondylitis. TCRdb redid the calling of the 5' RACE reads with MiXCR, one entry per CDR3 protein. The sample has 450,000 or so distinct CDR3 sequences, roughly 27% seen once. The sequenced sample consisted of blood, either unsorted or a sorted T cell fraction (not recorded which). These receptors came from a male donor with ankylosing spondylitis. Each CDR3 is given with its conserved first and last residue. The order of the fields is clone size, V gene, D gene, CDR3 length, J gene, CDR3 DNA, CDR3 protein. D genes are given only for firm matches. Size is stated for part of the rows, as once, few or many counts, or as a class when the clone is expanded.

size: few; V: TRBV10-3; D: TRBD2; length: 14; J: TRBJ2-7; DNA: TGTGCCATGGCCGGGACTAGCGCCGGGGACGAGCAGTACTTC; CDR3: CAMAGTSAGDEQYF
size: .; V: TRBV5-1; D: TRBD2; length: 13; J: TRBJ2-1; DNA: TGCGCCAGCAGCTTGCAGCGGGAGAATGAGCAGTTCTTC; CDR3: CASSLQRENEQFF
size: .; V: TRBV20-1; D: TRBD2; length: 17; J: TRBJ2-1; DNA: TGCTGTGCTCACGGGACTAGCGGGAGGGCCTCCTACAATGAGCAGTTCTTC; CDR3: CCAHGTSGRASYNEQFF
size: .; V: TRBV20-1; D: TRBD2; length: 12; J: TRBJ2-1; DNA: TGCAGTGCTAAAGGACTAGTATCAGGCCCGTTCTTC; CDR3: CSAKGLVSGPFF
size: .; V: TRBV18; D: .; length: 12; J: TRBJ1-6; DNA: TGTGCCAGCTCACCAGCGTCTGCGCCCCTCCACTTT; CDR3: CASSPASAPLHF
size: few; V: TRBV11-2; D: TRBD2; length: 15; J: TRBJ2-1; DNA: TGTGCCAGCACCCCCTGGACTAGCGGGAACGATGAGCAGTTCTTC; CDR3: CASTPWTSGNDEQFF
size: .; V: TRBV29-1; D: TRBD1; length: 16; J: TRBJ2-2; DNA: TGCAGCGTCGCTGAGGGACAGGGGTTGAACACCGGGGAGCTGTTTTTT; CDR3: CSVAEGQGLNTGELFF
size: many; V: TRBV12-3/TRBV12-4; D: .; length: 14; J: TRBJ1-2; DNA: TGTGCCAGCAGTTTAAGGTCCTCCTTCTATGGCTACACCTTC; CDR3: CASSLRSSFYGYTF
size: .; V: TRBV5-5; D: .; length: 14; J: TRBJ2-5; DNA: TGTGCCAGCACTAGGGCTAGGTTGGGTGAGACCCAGTACTTC; CDR3: CASTRARLGETQYF
size: .; V: TRBV20-1; D: .; length: 13; J: TRBJ2-1; DNA: TGCAGTGCTCACTTGCGAGGGTACAATGAGCAGTTCTTC; CDR3: CSAHLRGYNEQFF
size: .; V: TRBV7-2; D: .; length: 11; J: TRBJ1-5; DNA: TGTGCCAGCAGCTCGACGGAGCGTCTGCATTTT; CDR3: CASSSTERLHF
size: many; V: TRBV11-2; D: .; length: 12; J: TRBJ1-6; DNA: TGTGCCAGCAGCCCGACCCGGGGAGGCCTCCACTTT; CDR3: CASSPTRGGLHF
size: few; V: TRBV5-1; D: TRBD1; length: 14; J: TRBJ1-1; DNA: TGCGCCAGCAGCTCGCGGACAGGGGGACTGTATGCTTTCTTT; CDR3: CASSSRTGGLYAFF